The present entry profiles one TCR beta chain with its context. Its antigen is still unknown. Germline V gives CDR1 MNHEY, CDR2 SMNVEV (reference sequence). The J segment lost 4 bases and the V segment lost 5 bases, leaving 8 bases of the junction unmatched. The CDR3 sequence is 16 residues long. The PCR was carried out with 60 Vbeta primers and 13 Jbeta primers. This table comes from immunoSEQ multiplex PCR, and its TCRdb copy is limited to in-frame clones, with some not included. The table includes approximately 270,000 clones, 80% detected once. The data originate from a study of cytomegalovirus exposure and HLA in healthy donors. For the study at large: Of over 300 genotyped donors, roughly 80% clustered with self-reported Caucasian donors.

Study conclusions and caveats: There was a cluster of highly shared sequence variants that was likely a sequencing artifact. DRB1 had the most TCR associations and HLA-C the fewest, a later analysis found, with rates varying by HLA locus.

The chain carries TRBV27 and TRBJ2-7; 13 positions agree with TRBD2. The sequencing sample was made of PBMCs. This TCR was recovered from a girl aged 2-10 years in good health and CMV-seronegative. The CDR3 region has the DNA TGTGCCAGCAGTCTTAGACCGGGACTAGCGGGATACGAGCAGTACTTC. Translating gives CASSLRPGLAGYEQYF.